The clone carrying this T cell receptor (beta chain) came up many times. These data originate in a study of regulatory T cells in long-lasting Graves disease. CDR1 and CDR2 (germline): LGHDT, YNNKEL (reference sequence). V was trimmed by 3 bases and J by 7 bases, leaving 7 bases between them. The CDR3 extends over 12 amino acids. Building of the TCR beta libraries involved iRepertoire HTBI primers and Arm-PCR of CDR3 regions. TCRdb re-called the multiplex PCR reads through MiXCR, storing one row per CDR3 protein. The table has approximately 350,000 distinct CDR3 sequences, roughly 15% seen once. Time point reported: newly diagnosed GD, antithyroid drugs for less than 3 months. Scientists built the TCR library using RNA that was extracted from PBMCs. These same data were also listed under a study on T cells in Graves' hyperthyroidism and ophthalmopathy.

The material was peripheral blood mononuclear cells (PBMCs), obtained at new diagnosis, from a patient treated with antithyroid drugs. This clonotype originated in a woman between 18 and 29 years old with Graves disease. The V call is TRBV3-1, the J call TRBJ1-3, with no clear D. In DNA, the CDR3 is TGTGCCAGCAGCCATGGGGTTAACACCATATATTTT. Translated, it gives CASSHGVNTIYF. The variable domain in full, with the rest retrieved from reference TRBV3-1 and TRBJ1-3, is DTAVSQTPKYLVTQMGNDKSIKCEQNLGHDTMYWYKQDSKKFLKIMFSYNNKELIINETVPNRFSPKSPDKAHLNLHINSLELGDSAVYFCASSHGVNTIYFGEGSWLTVV.